The next 13 T cell receptor delta chains were all read from a single sample in a study of Vδ1+ human thymocytes. Study observations and caveats: Thymic TRG and TRD repertoires appeared highly polyclonal.

RNA was extracted from the cells and then reverse transcribed. Multiplex PCR used pooled V-gene forward primers and a constant-region reverse primer to amplify CDR3s. TCRdb re-called the multiplex PCR reads with CATT. The data hold roughly 76,000 delta-chain clones, with around 32% observed a single time. What these receptors recognize is not known. What was sequenced was Vdelta1+ gamma-delta thymocytes from the thymus. The subset here: FACS-sorted CD3+ TCRalphabeta- TCRVdelta1+ TCRVdelta2- thymocytes. The receptors shown here come from a boy younger than two who had congenital heart surgery.

About this clone: One junction end does not reproduce the germline sequence, and a read error may be involved. The rearrangement joins TRDV1 to TRDJ1; maybe TRDD2 (5 bases). Germline V CDR1 and CDR2: TSWWSYY, QGS. This CDR3 has 21 amino acids. CDR3 loop: CALRELTPFTFRTTYTDKLIF. The CDR3 DNA is TGTGCTCTTAGGGAACTAACCCCCTTCACGTTTCGTACGACCTACACCGATAAACTCATCTTT.

The chain is built from TRDV1 and TRDJ1, with 8 bases that match TRDD3. The CDR3 runs to 19 residues. Germline V gives CDR1 TSWWSYY, CDR2 QGS. The trim removed 2 bases at V and 0 bases at J, leaving 14 bases unmatched. This chain's CDR3 is CALGEASYWGDTNTDKLIF. CDR3 nucleotides: TGTGCTCTTGGGGAAGCCTCCTACTGGGGGGACACCAACACCGATAAACTCATCTTT.

Only a few counts were recorded for this clone. The chain is built from TRDV1 and TRDJ1; 13 nucleotides line up with TRDD3. V lost 2 bases to trimming and J lost 9 bases; unmatched junction nucleotides: 21. Germline loops: CDR1 TSWWSYY, CDR2 QGS. The CDR3 contains 20 residues. CDR3 nucleotide sequence: TGTGCTCTTGGGGAAGGCCACCTAACTGGGGGATACGGGTTGGATGGGGAACTCATCTTT. It translates to CALGEGHLTGGYGLDGELIF.

This clone was seen only a few times. The gene calls are TRDV1 and TRDJ1; TRDD3 agrees at 7 bases. CDR1 is TSWWSYY and CDR2 is QGS in the germline V gene. The CDR3 extends over 19 amino acids. V gave up 0 bases and J gave up 0 bases; unmatched junction bases: 13. CDR3 protein: CALGELWARGMLYTDKLIF. CDR3 nucleotides: TGTGCTCTTGGGGAACTTTGGGCACGGGGGATGCTGTACACCGATAAACTCATCTTT.

The chain recombines TRDV1 with TRDJ1; 12 bases align to TRDD3. V dropped 0 bases and J dropped 3; count of bases not matched to a gene: 26. The CDR3 totals 24 residues. Germline CDR1 and CDR2: TSWWSYY and QGS. CDR3 protein: CALGELARVIPPLTGGYFPDKLIF. The CDR3 nucleotides are TGTGCTCTTGGGGAACTGGCTAGGGTGATTCCGCCCCTTACTGGGGGATACTTTCCCGATAAACTCATCTTT.

This clone appeared once. The same CDR3 is also encoded by other DNA sequences in this sample. This chain connects TRDV1 to TRDJ1, with 7 bases that match TRDD3. Unmatched junction bases numbered 16, after V lost 6 bases and J lost 3 bases. The CDR3 is 17 amino acids. CDR1 is TSWWSYY and CDR2 is QGS in the germline V gene. CDR3 loop: CALGVPLLGDRADKLIF. The CDR3 bases are TGTGCTCTTGGAGTACCACTACTTGGGGATAGGGCCGATAAACTCATCTTT.

The V and J genes are TRDV1 and TRDJ1; 10 nucleotides agree with TRDD3. The CDR3 is 21 amino acids. Trimming took 1 base from V and 6 from J; bases not matched to a gene: 23. In germline, CDR1 is TSWWSYY, CDR2 QGS. CDR3 sequence reads: CALGEQEPRSTPLLGDHKLIF. The CDR3 nucleotides read TGTGCTCTTGGGGAACAGGAGCCACGGTCCACTCCCTTACTGGGGGATCATAAACTCATCTTT.

About this clone: The same CDR3 can be traced to other DNA sequences in this sample. The V call is TRDV1, the J call TRDJ1; possible D gene TRDD3, 5 bases. CDR1 TSWWSYY and CDR2 QGS come from the germline V gene. This CDR3 has 20 amino acids. Trimming took 0 bases from V and 5 from J, leaving 28 bases between them. The chain's CDR3 is CALGELEGGTLWPGGDKLIF. CDR3 in DNA: TGTGCTCTTGGGGAACTAGAAGGGGGTACGCTATGGCCGGGAGGGGATAAACTCATCTTT.

V is TRDV1 and J is TRDJ1; D is unresolved. The CDR3 is 12 residues long. Trimming pared 5 bases from V and 7 bases from J, leaving 11 bases between. In germline, CDR1 is TSWWSYY, CDR2 QGS. The CDR3 sequence is CALGISPLKLIF. The CDR3 nucleotides are TGTGCTCTTGGGATCTCCCCGCTTAAACTCATCTTT.

The sample holds a few counts of this clone. The chain couples TRDV1 to TRDJ1; 7 bases map to TRDD3. Germline values: CDR1 TSWWSYY, CDR2 QGS. J was trimmed by 7 bases and V by 7 bases; bases with no gene match: 27. The CDR3 totals 19 residues. CDR3 region: CALVPPVLGSAFNQGKLIF. CDR3 coding DNA: TGTGCTCTTGTTCCCCCGGTACTGGGGTCAGCCTTTAACCAGGGTAAACTCATCTTT.

The chain couples TRDV1 to TRDJ1; 11 bases fit TRDD3. V lost 5 bases and J lost 3; bases outside the gene matches: 23. Germline V CDR1 and CDR2: TSWWSYY, QGS. The CDR3 is 21 amino acids. The CDR3 sequence is CALGPPVSSGHWGIGPDKLIF. CDR3 DNA sequence: TGTGCTCTTGGGCCACCGGTTTCCTCGGGTCACTGGGGGATAGGGCCCGATAAACTCATCTTT.

The rearrangement uses TRDV1 and TRDJ1; weak D call: TRDD2 (7 bases). Germline-derived CDR1 and CDR2 are TSWWSYY and QGS. V was cut by 7 bases and J by 3 bases, with 36 bases left in between. There are 21 residues in the CDR3. The CDR3 sequence: CALAGKGSYVKPTGKSDKLIF. CDR3 DNA sequence: TGTGCTCTTGCTGGGAAGGGTTCCTACGTTAAACCAACTGGGAAATCCGATAAACTCATCTTT.

V gene TRDV1 combines with J gene TRDJ1, with TRDD3 matching 13 bases. J was trimmed by 2 bases and V by 2 bases; bases with no gene match: 14. This CDR3 contains 20 residues. Germline values: CDR1 TSWWSYY, CDR2 QGS. The DNA of the CDR3 is TGTGCTCTTGGGGAAAATTTGACTGGGGGATACGCCGCAGCGACCGATAAACTCATCTTT. Translating gives CALGENLTGGYAAATDKLIF.